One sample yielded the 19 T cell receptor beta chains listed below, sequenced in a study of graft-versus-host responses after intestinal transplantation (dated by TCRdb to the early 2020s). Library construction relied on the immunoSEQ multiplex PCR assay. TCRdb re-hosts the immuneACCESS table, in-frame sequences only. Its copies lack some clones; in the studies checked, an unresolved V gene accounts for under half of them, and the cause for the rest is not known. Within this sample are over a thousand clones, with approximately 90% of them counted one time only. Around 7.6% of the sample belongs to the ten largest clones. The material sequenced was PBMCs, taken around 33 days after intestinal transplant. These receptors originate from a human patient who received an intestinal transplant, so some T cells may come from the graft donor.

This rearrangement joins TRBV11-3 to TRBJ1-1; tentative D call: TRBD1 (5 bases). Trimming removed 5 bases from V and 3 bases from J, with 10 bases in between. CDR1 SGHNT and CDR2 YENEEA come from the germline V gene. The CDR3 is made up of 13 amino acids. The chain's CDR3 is CASSRQSYTEAFF. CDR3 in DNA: TGTGCCAGCAGCAGACAGTCTTACACTGAAGCTTTCTTT.

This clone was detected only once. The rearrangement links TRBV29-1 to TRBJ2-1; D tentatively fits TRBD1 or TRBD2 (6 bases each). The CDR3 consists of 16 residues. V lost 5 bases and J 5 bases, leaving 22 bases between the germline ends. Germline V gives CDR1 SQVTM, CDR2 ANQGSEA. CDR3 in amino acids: CSVRRTERRGDNEQFF. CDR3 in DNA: TGCAGCGTTCGGAGGACCGAAAGAAGGGGGGACAATGAGCAGTTCTTC.

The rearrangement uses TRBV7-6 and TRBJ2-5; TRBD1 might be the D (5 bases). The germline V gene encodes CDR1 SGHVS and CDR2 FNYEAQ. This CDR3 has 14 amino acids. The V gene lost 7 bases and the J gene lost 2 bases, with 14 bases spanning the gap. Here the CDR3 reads CASKEGQIQETQYF. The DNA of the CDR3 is TGTGCCAGCAAAGAAGGACAAATACAAGAGACCCAGTACTTC.

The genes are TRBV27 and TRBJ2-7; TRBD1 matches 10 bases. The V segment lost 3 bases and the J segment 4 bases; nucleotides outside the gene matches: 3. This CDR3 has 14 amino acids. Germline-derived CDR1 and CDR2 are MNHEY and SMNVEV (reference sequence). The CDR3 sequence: CASSLTGGSYEQYF. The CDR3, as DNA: TGTGCCAGCAGTTTGACAGGGGGCTCGTACGAGCAGTACTTC.

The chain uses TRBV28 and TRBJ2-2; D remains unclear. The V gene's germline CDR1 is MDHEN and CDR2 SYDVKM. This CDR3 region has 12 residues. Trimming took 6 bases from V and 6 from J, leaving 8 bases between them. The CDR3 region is CASSTPSGELFF. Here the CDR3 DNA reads TGTGCCAGCAGCACCCCCTCCGGGGAGCTGTTTTTT.

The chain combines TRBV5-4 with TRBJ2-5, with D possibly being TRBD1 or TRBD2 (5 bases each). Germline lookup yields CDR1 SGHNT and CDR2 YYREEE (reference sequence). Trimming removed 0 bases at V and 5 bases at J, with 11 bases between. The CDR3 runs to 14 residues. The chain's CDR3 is CASSLAGTVETQYF. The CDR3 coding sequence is TGTGCCAGCAGCTTGGCCGGGACCGTTGAGACCCAGTACTTC.

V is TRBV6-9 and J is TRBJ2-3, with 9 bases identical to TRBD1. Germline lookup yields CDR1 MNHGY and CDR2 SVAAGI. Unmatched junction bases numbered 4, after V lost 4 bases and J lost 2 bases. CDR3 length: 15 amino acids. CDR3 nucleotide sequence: TGTGCCAGCAGTTTGGGACAGGGCGTCACAGATACGCAGTATTTT. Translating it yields CASSLGQGVTDTQYF.

Here the CDR3 DNA reads TGTGCCAGCAGAATGACCTACGAGCAGTACTTC. It yields the protein CASRMTYEQYF. The gene calls are TRBV27 and TRBJ2-7; D not certain. CDR1 and CDR2 from the germline V gene are MNHEY and SMNVEV (reference sequence). V was clipped by 6 bases and J by 2 bases, with 5 bases between them. There are 11 residues in the CDR3.

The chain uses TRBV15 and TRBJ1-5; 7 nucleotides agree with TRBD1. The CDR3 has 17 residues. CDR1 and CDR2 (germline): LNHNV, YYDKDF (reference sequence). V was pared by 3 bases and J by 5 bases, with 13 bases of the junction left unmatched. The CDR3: CATSSSLRDRVYQPQHF. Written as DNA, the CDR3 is TGTGCCACCAGCAGTTCCCTCCGGGACAGAGTTTATCAGCCCCAGCATTTT.

The CDR3 spells CASSYRDSGANVLTF. The CDR3 DNA follows: TGTGCCAGCAGTTATAGGGACTCTGGGGCCAACGTCCTGACTTTC. The rearrangement joins TRBV6-5 to TRBJ2-6; D is undetermined. Germline CDR1 reads MNHEY; CDR2 reads SVGAGI. The CDR3 has 15 residues. The V and J ends lost 3 bases and 0 bases respectively, with 6 bases between them.

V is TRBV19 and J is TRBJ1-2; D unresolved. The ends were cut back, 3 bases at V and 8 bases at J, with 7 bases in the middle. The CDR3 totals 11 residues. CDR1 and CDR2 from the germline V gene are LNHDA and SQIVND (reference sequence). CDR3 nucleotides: TGTGCCAGTAGTATCCTTTGGGGCTACACCTTC. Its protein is CASSILWGYTF.

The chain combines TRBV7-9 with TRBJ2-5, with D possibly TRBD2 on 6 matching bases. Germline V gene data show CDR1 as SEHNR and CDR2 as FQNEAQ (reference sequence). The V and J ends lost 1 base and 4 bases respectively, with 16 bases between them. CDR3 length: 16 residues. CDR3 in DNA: TGTGCCAGCAGCTTAGGGTCGGGAGCCCTCCCAGAGACCCAGTACTTC. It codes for CASSLGSGALPETQYF.

CDR3 coding DNA: TGTGCCAGCAGTTACGGGACTAGCGGGAGTTATGAGCAGTACTTC. This sequence encodes CASSYGTSGSYEQYF. V and J are TRBV6-6 and TRBJ2-7, with 14 nucleotides matching TRBD2. CDR1 MNHNY and CDR2 SVGAGI come from the germline V gene (reference sequence). The junction had 4 bases not matched to a gene; V was cut back by 2 bases and J by 7 bases. This CDR3 spans 15 amino acids.

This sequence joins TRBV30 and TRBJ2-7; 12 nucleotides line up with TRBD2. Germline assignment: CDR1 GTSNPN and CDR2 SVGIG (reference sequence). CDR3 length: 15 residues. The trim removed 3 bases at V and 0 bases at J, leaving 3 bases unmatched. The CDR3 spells CAWSQGLAGSYEQYF. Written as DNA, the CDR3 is TGTGCCTGGAGCCAGGGACTAGCGGGCTCCTACGAGCAGTACTTC.

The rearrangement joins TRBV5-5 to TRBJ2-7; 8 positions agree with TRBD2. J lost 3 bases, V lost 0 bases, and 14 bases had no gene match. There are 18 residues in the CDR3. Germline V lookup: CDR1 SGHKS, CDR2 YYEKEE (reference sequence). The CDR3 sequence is CASSLGVAGGRLDYEQYF. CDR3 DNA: TGTGCCAGCAGCTTGGGTGTTGCGGGGGGCCGGTTAGACTACGAGCAGTACTTC.

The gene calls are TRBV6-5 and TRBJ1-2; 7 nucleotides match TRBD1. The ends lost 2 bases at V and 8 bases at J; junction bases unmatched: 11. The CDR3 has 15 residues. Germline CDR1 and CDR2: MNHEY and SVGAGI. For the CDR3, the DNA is TGTGCCAGCAGTTACCTCGGACAGGACGTTTTCGGCTACACCTTC. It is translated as CASSYLGQDVFGYTF.

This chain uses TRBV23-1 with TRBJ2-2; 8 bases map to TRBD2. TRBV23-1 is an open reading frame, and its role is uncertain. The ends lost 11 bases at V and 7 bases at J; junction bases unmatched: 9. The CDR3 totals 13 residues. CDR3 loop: CAFSPGGDGELFF. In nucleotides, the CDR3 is TGCGCCTTCTCCCCGGGGGGGGACGGGGAGCTGTTTTTT.

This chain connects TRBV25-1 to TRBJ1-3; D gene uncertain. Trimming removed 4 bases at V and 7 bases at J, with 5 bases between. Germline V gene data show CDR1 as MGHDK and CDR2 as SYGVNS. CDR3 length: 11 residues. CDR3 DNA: TGTGCCAGCAGTGCCGCTAACACCATATATTTT. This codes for CASSAANTIYF.

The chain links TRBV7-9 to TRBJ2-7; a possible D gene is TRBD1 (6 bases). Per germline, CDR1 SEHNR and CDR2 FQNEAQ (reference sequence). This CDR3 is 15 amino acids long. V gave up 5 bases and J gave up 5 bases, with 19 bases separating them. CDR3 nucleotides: TGTGCCAGCAGCGACCCCATAACAGGGATCCACGAGCAGTACTTC. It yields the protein CASSDPITGIHEQYF.